These T cell receptor beta chains were read from a single sample in a study of T-cell reconstitution after alpha-beta-depleted transplantation in children. One entry per CDR3 protein results from TCRdb running MiXCR on the PCR reads. The sample has 700,000 to 950,000 distinct CDR3 sequences; about 16% are singletons. Sample: PBMCs, mostly from graft donor cells, taken 360 days after TCRalphabeta/CD19-depleted stem cell transplant. The receptors come from a male patient younger than 18 who had a stem cell transplant for acute lymphoblastic leukemia, so the T cells may come from the graft donor. Each CDR3 is given without its conserved first and last residue. The order of the fields is V gene, CDR3 length, J gene, D gene, CDR3 protein. D genes are given only for firm matches.

V gene: TRBV7-2
CDR3 length: 12
J gene: TRBJ2-7
D gene: NA
CDR3 protein: ASSLQLGSYEQY

V gene: TRBV12-3/TRBV12-4
CDR3 length: 13
J gene: TRBJ2-6
D gene: TRBD1
CDR3 protein: ASRTGLSGANVLT

V gene: TRBV6-1
CDR3 length: 13
J gene: TRBJ2-3
D gene: NA
CDR3 protein: ASTERSIRTDTQY

V gene: TRBV18
CDR3 length: 13
J gene: TRBJ1-1
D gene: NA
CDR3 protein: ASSPRSVMNTEAF

V gene: TRBV4-2
CDR3 length: 14
J gene: TRBJ2-7
D gene: NA
CDR3 protein: ASSQDFRGASYEQY

V gene: TRBV12-3/TRBV12-4
CDR3 length: 10
J gene: TRBJ2-1
D gene: NA
CDR3 protein: ASSLGFNEQF

V gene: TRBV5-1
CDR3 length: 12
J gene: TRBJ2-1
D gene: TRBD2
CDR3 protein: ASSHPSGTNEQF

V gene: TRBV20-1
CDR3 length: 12
J gene: TRBJ1-2
D gene: NA
CDR3 protein: SARGPGQSYGYT

V gene: TRBV11-2
CDR3 length: 11
J gene: TRBJ1-2
D gene: NA
CDR3 protein: ASSLGQRYGYT

V gene: TRBV15
CDR3 length: 13
J gene: TRBJ2-7
D gene: NA
CDR3 protein: ATSRDGSFSYEQY